A selection of T cell receptor beta chains follows, all from one sample in a study of T cells in Graves' hyperthyroidism and ophthalmopathy. TCRdb re-called the multiplex PCR reads with MiXCR, one entry per CDR3 protein. Of about 290,000 distinct CDR3 sequences listed, roughly 15% are singletons. Sequencing was carried out using blood. The receptors originated from a man aged 25 to 40 with Graves' hyperthyroidism. CDR3s include the opening cysteine and the closing phenylalanine or tryptophan. Each record gives: J gene, D gene, V gene, clone size, CDR3 DNA, CDR3 protein. The D gene is left open where the match is weak. The size field is filled for only some rows; it gives once, few, many or a size class.

TRBJ2-5 TRBD2 TRBV20-1 many TGCAGTGTTGGGGGGGAAGGCCAAGAGACCCAGTACTTC CSVGGEGQETQYF
TRBJ2-7 TRBD1 TRBV30 many TGTGCCTGGAGCGATCTGGACAGGGGCCACGAGCAGTACTTC CAWSDLDRGHEQYF
TRBJ2-7 . TRBV24-1 many TGTGCCGCGGGCGAGGGGTCGAAGGACGAGCAGTACTTC CAAGEGSKDEQYF
TRBJ1-1 . TRBV6-1 many TGTGCCAGCAGTTGGAGAATCAGGGCGTACACTGAAGCTTTCTTT CASSWRIRAYTEAFF
TRBJ2-3 TRBD2 TRBV5-4 . TGTGCCAGCAGCTTACCCGGGACTAGGTCAGATACGCAGTATTTT CASSLPGTRSDTQYF
TRBJ1-3 . TRBV5-6 few TGTGCCAGCAGCTTGTGGGGCTCCGGAAACACCATATATTTT CASSLWGSGNTIYF
TRBJ1-1 . TRBV27 many TGTGCCAGCAGTCCCCTGGGGGACACTGAAGCTTTCTTT CASSPLGDTEAFF
TRBJ2-4 . TRBV29-1 many TGCAGCGTTGAAGCGCCCTACAGGGAGGATGACATTCAGTACTTC CSVEAPYREDDIQYF
TRBJ2-3 . TRBV3-1 many TGTGCCAGCAGACAAGTAGCAGAGGATACGCAGTATTTT CASRQVAEDTQYF
TRBJ2-1 TRBD2 TRBV12-3/TRBV12-4 many TGTGCCAGCAGTTTTGGAGCGGGAGTTAATGAGCAGTTCTTC CASSFGAGVNEQFF
TRBJ1-2 . TRBV5-6 many TGTGCCAGCAGCTTGACGGACTATGGCTACACCTTC CASSLTDYGYTF
TRBJ2-3 . TRBV6-1 many TGTGCCAGCAGCCTCAAGCGGACCAACACAGATACGCAGTATTTT CASSLKRTNTDTQYF
TRBJ1-3 . TRBV30 . TGTGCCTGGAGTGTGGGGTCTGGAAACACCATATATTTT CAWSVGSGNTIYF
TRBJ2-4 . TRBV29-1 few TGCAGCGTGCGCCGGGCAGGGAAAAACATTCAGTACTTC CSVRRAGKNIQYF